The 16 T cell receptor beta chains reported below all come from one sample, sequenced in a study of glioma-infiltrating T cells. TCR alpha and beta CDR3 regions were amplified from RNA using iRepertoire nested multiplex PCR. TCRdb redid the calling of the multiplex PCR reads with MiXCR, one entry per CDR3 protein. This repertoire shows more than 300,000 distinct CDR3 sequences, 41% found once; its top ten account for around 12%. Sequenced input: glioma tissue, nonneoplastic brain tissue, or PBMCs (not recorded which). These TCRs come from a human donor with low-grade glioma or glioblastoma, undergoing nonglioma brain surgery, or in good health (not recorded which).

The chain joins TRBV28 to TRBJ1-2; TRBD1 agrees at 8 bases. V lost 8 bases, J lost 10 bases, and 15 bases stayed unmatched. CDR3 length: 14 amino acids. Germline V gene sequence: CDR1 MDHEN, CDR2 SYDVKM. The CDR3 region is CASRHRGYFYNYTF. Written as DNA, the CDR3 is TGTGCCAGCCGTCACAGGGGGTACTTCTATAACTACACCTTC.

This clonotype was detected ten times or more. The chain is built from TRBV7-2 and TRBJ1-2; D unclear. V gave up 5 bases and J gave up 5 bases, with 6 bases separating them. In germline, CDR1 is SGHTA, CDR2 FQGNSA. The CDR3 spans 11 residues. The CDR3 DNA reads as TGTGCCAGCAGCAACTCGTATGGCTACACCTTC. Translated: CASSNSYGYTF. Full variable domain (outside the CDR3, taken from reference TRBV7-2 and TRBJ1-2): GAGVSQSPSNKVTEKGKDVELRCDPISGHTALYWYRQSLGQGLEFLIYFQGNSAPDKSGLPSDRFSAERTGGSVSTLTIQRTQQEDSAVYLCASSNSYGYTFGSGTRLTVV.

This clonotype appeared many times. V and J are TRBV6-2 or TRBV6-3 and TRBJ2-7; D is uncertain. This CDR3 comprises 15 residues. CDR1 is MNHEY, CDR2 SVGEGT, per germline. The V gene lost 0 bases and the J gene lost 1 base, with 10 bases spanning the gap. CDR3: CASSYSAMGSYEQYF. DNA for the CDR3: TGTGCCAGCAGTTACTCTGCGATGGGGTCCTACGAGCAGTACTTC.

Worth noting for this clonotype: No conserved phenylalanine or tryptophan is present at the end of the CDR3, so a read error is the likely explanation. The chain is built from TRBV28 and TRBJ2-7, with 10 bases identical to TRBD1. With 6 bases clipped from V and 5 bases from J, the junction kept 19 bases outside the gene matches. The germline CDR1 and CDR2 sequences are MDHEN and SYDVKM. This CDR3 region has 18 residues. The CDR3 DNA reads TGTGCCAGCAGCCCAACCGACAGGGGGCATTTTTTGAGGGACGAGCAGTACTCC. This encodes CASSPTDRGHFLRDEQYS.

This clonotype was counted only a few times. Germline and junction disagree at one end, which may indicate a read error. CDR3 nucleotides: TGTGCTAGCAGCTTAGACCCCGGGAGCAATGAGCAGTTCTTC. Amino acids: CASSLDPGSNEQFF. V usage is TRBV7-7 and J usage is TRBJ2-1; tentative D call: TRBD2 (6 bases). The CDR3 extends over 14 amino acids. Germline CDR1 SSHAT, CDR2 FNYEAQ (reference sequence).

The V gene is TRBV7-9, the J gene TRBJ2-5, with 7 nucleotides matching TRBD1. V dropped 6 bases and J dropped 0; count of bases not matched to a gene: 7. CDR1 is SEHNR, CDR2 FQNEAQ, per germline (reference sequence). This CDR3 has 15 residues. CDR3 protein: CASSLGQSNQETQYF. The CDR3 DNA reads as TGTGCCAGCAGTTTGGGACAGTCTAACCAAGAGACCCAGTACTTC. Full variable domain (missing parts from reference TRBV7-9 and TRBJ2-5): DTGVSQNPRHKITKRGQNVTFRCDPISEHNRLYWYRQTLGQGPEFLTYFQNEAQLEKSRLLSDRFSAERPKGSFSTLEIQRTEQGDSAMYLCASSLGQSNQETQYFGPGTRLLVL.

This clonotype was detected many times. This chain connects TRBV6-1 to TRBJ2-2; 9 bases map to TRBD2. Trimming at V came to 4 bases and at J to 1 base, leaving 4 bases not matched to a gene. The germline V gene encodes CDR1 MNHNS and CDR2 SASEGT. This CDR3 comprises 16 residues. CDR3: CASSGLAGLNTGELFF. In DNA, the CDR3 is TGTGCCAGCAGTGGCCTAGCGGGGCTGAACACCGGGGAGCTGTTTTTT.

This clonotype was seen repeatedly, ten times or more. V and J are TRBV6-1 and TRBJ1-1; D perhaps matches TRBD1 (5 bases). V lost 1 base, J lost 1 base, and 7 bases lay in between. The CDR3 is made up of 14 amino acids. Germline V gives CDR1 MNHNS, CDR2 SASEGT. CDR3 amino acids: CASSEVGGNTEAFF. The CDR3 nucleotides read TGTGCCAGCAGTGAAGTGGGGGGGAACACTGAAGCTTTCTTT.

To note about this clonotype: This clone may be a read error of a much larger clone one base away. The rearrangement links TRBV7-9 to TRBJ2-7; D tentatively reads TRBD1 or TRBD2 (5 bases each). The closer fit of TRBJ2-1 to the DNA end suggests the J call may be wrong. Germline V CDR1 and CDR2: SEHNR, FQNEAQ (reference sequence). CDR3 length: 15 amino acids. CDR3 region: CASSGIGGEGNEQFF. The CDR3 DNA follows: TGTGCCAGCAGTGGAATTGGGGGAGAGGGCAATGAGCAGTTCTTC.

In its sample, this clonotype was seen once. The CDR3 sequence: CASSISGTGSDEQYF. CDR3 in DNA: TGTGCCAGCAGCATCTCCGGGACAGGGTCCGACGAGCAGTACTTC. The chain recombines TRBV13 with TRBJ2-7; 9 nucleotides agree with TRBD1. The ends lost 5 bases at V and 5 bases at J; junction bases unmatched: 10. The germline gives CDR1 PRHDT, CDR2 FYEKMQ (reference sequence). There are 15 residues in the CDR3. The whole variable domain, filled in from reference TRBV13 and TRBJ2-7, reads AAGVIQSPRHLIKEKRETATLKCYPIPRHDTVYWYQQGPGQDPQFLISFYEKMQSDKGSIPDRFSAQQFSDYHSELNMSSLELGDSALYFCASSISGTGSDEQYFGPGTRLTVT.

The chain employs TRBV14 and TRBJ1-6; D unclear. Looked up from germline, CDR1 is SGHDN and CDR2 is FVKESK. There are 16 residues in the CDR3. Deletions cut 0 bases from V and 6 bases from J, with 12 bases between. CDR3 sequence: CASSQDPSRVNSPLHF. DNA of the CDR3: TGTGCCAGCAGCCAAGACCCCTCCCGAGTTAATTCACCCCTCCACTTT.

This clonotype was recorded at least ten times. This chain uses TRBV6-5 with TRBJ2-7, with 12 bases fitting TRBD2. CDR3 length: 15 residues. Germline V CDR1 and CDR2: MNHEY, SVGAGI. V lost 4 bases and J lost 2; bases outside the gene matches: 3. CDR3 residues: CASSSRLAGAYEQYF. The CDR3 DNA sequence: TGTGCCAGCAGTTCTCGACTAGCGGGGGCCTACGAGCAGTACTTC.

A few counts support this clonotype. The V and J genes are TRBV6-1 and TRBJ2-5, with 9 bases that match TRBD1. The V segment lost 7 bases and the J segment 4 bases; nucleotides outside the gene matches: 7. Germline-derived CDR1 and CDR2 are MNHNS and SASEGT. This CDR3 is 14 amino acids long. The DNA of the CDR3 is TGTGCCAGCAAGGCACAGGGGGCTGGAGAGACCCAGTACTTC. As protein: CASKAQGAGETQYF.

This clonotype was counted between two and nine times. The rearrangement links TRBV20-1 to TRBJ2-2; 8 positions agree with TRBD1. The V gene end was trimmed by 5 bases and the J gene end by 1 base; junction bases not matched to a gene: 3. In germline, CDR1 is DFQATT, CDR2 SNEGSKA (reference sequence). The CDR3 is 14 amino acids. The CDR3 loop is CSAHTGGNTGELFF. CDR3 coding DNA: TGCAGTGCTCACACAGGGGGGAACACCGGGGAGCTGTTTTTT.

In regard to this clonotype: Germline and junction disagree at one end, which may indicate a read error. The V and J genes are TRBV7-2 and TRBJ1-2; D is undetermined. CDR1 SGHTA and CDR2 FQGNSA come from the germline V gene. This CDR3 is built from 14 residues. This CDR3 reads CASSLKEIFYGYPF. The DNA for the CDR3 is TGTGCCAGCAGCTTAAAGGAAATCTTCTATGGCTACCCCTTC. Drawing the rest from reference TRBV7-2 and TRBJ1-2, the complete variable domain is GAGVSQSPSNKVTEKGKDVELRCDPISGHTALYWYRQSLGQGLEFLIYFQGNSAPDKSGLPSDRFSAERTGGSVSTLTIQRTQQEDSAVYLCASSLKEIFYGYPFGSGTRLTVV.

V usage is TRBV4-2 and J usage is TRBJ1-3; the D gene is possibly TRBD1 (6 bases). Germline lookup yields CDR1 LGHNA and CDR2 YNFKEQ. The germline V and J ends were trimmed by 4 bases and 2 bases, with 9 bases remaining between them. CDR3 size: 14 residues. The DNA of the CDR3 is TGTGCCAGCAGCCCACAGGGCCCTGGAAACACCATATATTTT. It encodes CASSPQGPGNTIYF.